Listed here is a single TCR beta chain. The antigen is undetermined. This record belongs to a study of regulatory T cells in long-lasting Graves disease. With iRepertoire HTBI primers and Arm-PCR of CDR3 regions, TCR beta libraries were built. TCRdb re-derived calls from the multiplex PCR reads in MiXCR, one entry per CDR3 protein. The data show about 560,000 distinct CDR3 sequences, 15% to 20% seen once. The CDR3 is 19 residues long. CDR1 and CDR2 from the germline V gene are SEHNR and FQNEAQ (reference sequence). V was pared by 3 bases and J by 0 bases, with 10 bases of the junction left unmatched. Points from the study as a whole: Persistent disease preferred TRBV28, TRBJ1-2 and TRBJ2-5; new disease, TRBV20-1 and TRBJ2-1.

Sample time point: newly diagnosed GD, antithyroid drugs for less than 3 months. Isolated PBMC RNA provided the starting material for the TCR library. American Thyroid Association guidelines were used to diagnose Graves' disease. The collection involved drawing around 10 milliliters of peripheral blood into EDTA tubes. These data also formed part of another study, on T cells in Graves' hyperthyroidism and ophthalmopathy. That source notes: Carried out on the TCR CDR3, a first-round RT-PCR used the HTBI primer set.

The genes are TRBV7-9 and TRBJ1-3, with 11 positions matching TRBD1. The sequence came from a man aged 18 to 29 with Graves disease. The sequences come from peripheral blood mononuclear cells (PBMCs), collected at new diagnosis, from a patient treated with antithyroid drugs. The CDR3 sequence is CASSFTPGQGVSSGNTIYF. In DNA form, the CDR3 reads TGTGCCAGCAGCTTTACCCCGGGACAGGGGGTGAGCTCTGGAAACACCATATATTTT.